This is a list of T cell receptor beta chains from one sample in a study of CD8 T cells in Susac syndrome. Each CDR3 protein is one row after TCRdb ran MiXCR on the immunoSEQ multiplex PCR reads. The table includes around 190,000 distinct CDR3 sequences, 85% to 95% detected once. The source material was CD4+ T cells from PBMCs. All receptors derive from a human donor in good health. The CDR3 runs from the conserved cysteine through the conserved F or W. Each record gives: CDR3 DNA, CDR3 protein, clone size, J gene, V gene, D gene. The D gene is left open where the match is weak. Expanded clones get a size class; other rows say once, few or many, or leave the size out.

cdr3_nt: TGTGCCAGCAGCCAAACCGACTCTGGGGCCAACGTCCTGACTTTC
cdr3_aa: CASSQTDSGANVLTF
clone_size: few
j_call: TRBJ2-6
v_call: TRBV2
d_call: -

cdr3_nt: TGCGCCAGCAGCCATGTCCGCCCGGGGCAGGGGAACACTGAAGCTTTCTTT
cdr3_aa: CASSHVRPGQGNTEAFF
clone_size: -
j_call: TRBJ1-1
v_call: TRBV4-1
d_call: -

cdr3_nt: TGTGCCAGCTCACCCGGGCCCTACGGCACTGAAGCTTTCTTT
cdr3_aa: CASSPGPYGTEAFF
clone_size: -
j_call: TRBJ1-1
v_call: TRBV18
d_call: -

cdr3_nt: TGTGCCAGCAGTTTCGGAGGCCGGGGGCCCCTCCACTTT
cdr3_aa: CASSFGGRGPLHF
clone_size: -
j_call: TRBJ1-6
v_call: TRBV7-2
d_call: -

cdr3_nt: TGCAGCGTTCGGGCTACTTACGACACTGAAGCTTTCTTT
cdr3_aa: CSVRATYDTEAFF
clone_size: -
j_call: TRBJ1-1
v_call: TRBV29-1
d_call: -

cdr3_nt: TGTGCCAGCTCACCAACCAGGGCCTCCAATCAGCCCCAGCATTTT
cdr3_aa: CASSPTRASNQPQHF
clone_size: -
j_call: TRBJ1-5
v_call: TRBV18
d_call: -

cdr3_nt: TGCGCCAGCAGCCAAGATCGGGACCGCCTCTACGAGCAGTACTTC
cdr3_aa: CASSQDRDRLYEQYF
clone_size: -
j_call: TRBJ2-7
v_call: TRBV4-1
d_call: -

cdr3_nt: TGTGCCAGCAGCCAAGCGGGACCAGCTAATGAAAAACTGTTTTTT
cdr3_aa: CASSQAGPANEKLFF
clone_size: -
j_call: TRBJ1-4
v_call: TRBV3-1
d_call: -

cdr3_nt: TGTGCCAGCTCACCCGGACAGGGGTTAGGTCAGACCCAGCATTTT
cdr3_aa: CASSPGQGLGQTQHF
clone_size: -
j_call: TRBJ1-5
v_call: TRBV18
d_call: TRBD1

cdr3_nt: TGTGCCAGCCGACCACTCACAGATACGCAGTATTTT
cdr3_aa: CASRPLTDTQYF
clone_size: -
j_call: TRBJ2-3
v_call: TRBV27
d_call: -

cdr3_nt: TGTGCCAGCAGTTACTATGTCTCTGGGGCCAACGTCCTGACTTTC
cdr3_aa: CASSYYVSGANVLTF
clone_size: -
j_call: TRBJ2-6
v_call: TRBV6-5
d_call: -

cdr3_nt: TGCGCCAGCAGCCACCCGGGACCTCAAGAGACCCAGTACTTC
cdr3_aa: CASSHPGPQETQYF
clone_size: -
j_call: TRBJ2-5
v_call: TRBV4-1
d_call: -

cdr3_nt: TGCAGCGTTTCGCAGGGTATGGGGCCCCAGCATTTT
cdr3_aa: CSVSQGMGPQHF
clone_size: -
j_call: TRBJ1-5
v_call: TRBV29-1
d_call: -

cdr3_nt: TGTGCCAGCAGGACACTCGGAGAGGAAGCTTTCTTT
cdr3_aa: CASRTLGEEAFF
clone_size: -
j_call: TRBJ1-1
v_call: TRBV27
d_call: -

cdr3_nt: TGTGCCAGCAGCGTAGATTCCAGGTTAAACTATGGCTACACCTTC
cdr3_aa: CASSVDSRLNYGYTF
clone_size: once
j_call: TRBJ1-2
v_call: TRBV9
d_call: -

cdr3_nt: TGTGCCAGCAGTTACAGCGACACAGATACGCAGTATTTT
cdr3_aa: CASSYSDTDTQYF
clone_size: -
j_call: TRBJ2-3
v_call: TRBV28
d_call: -

cdr3_nt: TGCGCCAGCAGGCCGACAGATTACAATGAGCAGTTCTTC
cdr3_aa: CASRPTDYNEQFF
clone_size: once
j_call: TRBJ2-1
v_call: TRBV5-1
d_call: -

cdr3_nt: TGTGCCTGGAGTGTCGCAGGGGGTAACACCATATATTTT
cdr3_aa: CAWSVAGGNTIYF
clone_size: -
j_call: TRBJ1-3
v_call: TRBV30
d_call: TRBD1

cdr3_nt: TGTGCCAGCAGTTTGATGGGCTCTGGCTACACCTTC
cdr3_aa: CASSLMGSGYTF
clone_size: once
j_call: TRBJ1-2
v_call: TRBV12-3/TRBV12-4
d_call: -

cdr3_nt: TGTGCCAGCAGCCAAGATCGGAAGCCCCAGCATTTT
cdr3_aa: CASSQDRKPQHF
clone_size: -
j_call: TRBJ1-5
v_call: TRBV14
d_call: -

cdr3_nt: TGTGCCAGCAGCTTAGCGCCGGGTAAGGGACATGGCTACACCTTC
cdr3_aa: CASSLAPGKGHGYTF
clone_size: -
j_call: TRBJ1-2
v_call: TRBV7-2
d_call: -

cdr3_nt: TGTGCCAGCAGCCCGGAAGGGGGGCTACTAGCGGAGCTAAGCAATGAGCAGTTCTTC
cdr3_aa: CASSPEGGLLAELSNEQFF
clone_size: -
j_call: TRBJ2-1
v_call: TRBV7-3
d_call: TRBD2

cdr3_nt: TGTGCCAGCAGCGTGCCCAACACCGGGGAGCTGTTTTTT
cdr3_aa: CASSVPNTGELFF
clone_size: -
j_call: TRBJ2-2
v_call: TRBV9
d_call: -